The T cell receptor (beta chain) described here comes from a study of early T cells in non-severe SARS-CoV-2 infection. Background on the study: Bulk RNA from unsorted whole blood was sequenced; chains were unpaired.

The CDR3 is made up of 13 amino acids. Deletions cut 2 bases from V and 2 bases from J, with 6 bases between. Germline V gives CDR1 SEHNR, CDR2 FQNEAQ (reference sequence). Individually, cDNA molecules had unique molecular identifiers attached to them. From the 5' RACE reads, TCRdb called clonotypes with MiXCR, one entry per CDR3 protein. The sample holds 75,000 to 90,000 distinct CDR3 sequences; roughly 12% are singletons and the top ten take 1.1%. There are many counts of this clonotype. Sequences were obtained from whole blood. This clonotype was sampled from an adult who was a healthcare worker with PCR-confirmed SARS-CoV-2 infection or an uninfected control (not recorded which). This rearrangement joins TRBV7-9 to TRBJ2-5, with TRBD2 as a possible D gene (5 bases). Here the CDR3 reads CASSLREQETQYF. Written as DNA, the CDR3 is TGTGCCAGCAGCTTACGGGAACAAGAGACCCAGTACTTC.